The clone carrying this T cell receptor beta chain was detected only a few times. The record originates from a study of T cells in Graves' hyperthyroidism and ophthalmopathy. Background on the study: Staff took peripheral blood when the initial diagnosis was made, before any treatment began.

The source material, RNA transcripts, was used to amplify TCR beta CDR3 regions. The HTBI primer set drove a first-round RT-PCR of the TCR CDR3. TCRdb reanalysed the multiplex PCR reads using MiXCR and keeps one entry per CDR3 protein. The sample has about 640,000 distinct CDR3 sequences, around 21% seen once; the top ten hold about 35%. Trimming took off 10 bases at V and 3 bases at J, with 13 bases between the two ends. The germline V gene has CDR1 MDHEN and CDR2 SYDVKM. The length of the CDR3 is 13 residues. Specimen: blood. V usage is TRBV28 and J usage is TRBJ1-5; D might be TRBD1 (5 bases). This TCR was recovered from a man aged 30 to 39 with Graves' ophthalmopathy. The DNA for the CDR3 is TGTGCCACATTCGTGGGACTCAATCAGCCCCAGCATTTT. This sequence encodes CATFVGLNQPQHF.